The 2 T cell receptor beta chains reported below all come from one sample, sequenced in a study of CD8 T cells in Susac syndrome. An amount of RNA that ranged from roughly 0.5 to 1 ug was reverse transcribed with random hexamers. TCRdb re-analysed the immunoSEQ multiplex PCR reads in MiXCR, keeping a single row per CDR3 protein. The data hold 130,000 to 150,000 distinct CDR3 sequences, with approximately 96% observed a single time. The sequencing input was CD4+ T cells from PBMCs. These receptors were obtained from a human donor with Susac syndrome.

The rearrangement uses TRBV2 and TRBJ2-7, with 8 bases matching TRBD1. The CDR3 loop spans 20 amino acids. CDR1 and CDR2 from the germline V gene are SNHLY and FYNNEI. Unmatched junction bases numbered 24, after V lost 5 bases and J lost 3 bases. CDR3 sequence reads: CASSFTAPPSGTGENYEQYF. The DNA for the CDR3 is TGTGCCAGCAGTTTTACCGCCCCTCCATCAGGGACAGGCGAGAACTACGAGCAGTACTTC.

The rearrangement joins TRBV6-5 to TRBJ1-2; 10 bases match TRBD1. The germline CDR1 and CDR2 sequences are MNHEY and SVGAGI. This CDR3 spans 14 amino acids. The J segment lost 7 bases and the V segment lost 6 bases, leaving 8 bases of the junction unmatched. The CDR3 spells CASRSDRGDGGYTF. The DNA for the CDR3 is TGTGCCAGCAGGTCGGACAGGGGGGACGGTGGCTACACCTTC.